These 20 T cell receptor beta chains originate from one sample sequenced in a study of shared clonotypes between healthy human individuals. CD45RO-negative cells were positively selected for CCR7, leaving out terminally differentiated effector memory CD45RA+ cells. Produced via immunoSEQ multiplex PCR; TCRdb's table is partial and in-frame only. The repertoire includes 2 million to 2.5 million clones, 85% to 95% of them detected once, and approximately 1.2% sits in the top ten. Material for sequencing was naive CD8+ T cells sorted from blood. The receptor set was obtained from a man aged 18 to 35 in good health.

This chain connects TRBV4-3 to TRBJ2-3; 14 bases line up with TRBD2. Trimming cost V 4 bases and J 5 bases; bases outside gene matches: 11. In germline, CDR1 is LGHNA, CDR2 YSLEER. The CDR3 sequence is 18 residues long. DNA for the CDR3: TGCGCCAGCAGCCCCGGACTAGCGGGAGGAGGGTTGGGAGATACGCAGTATTTT. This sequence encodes CASSPGLAGGGLGDTQYF.

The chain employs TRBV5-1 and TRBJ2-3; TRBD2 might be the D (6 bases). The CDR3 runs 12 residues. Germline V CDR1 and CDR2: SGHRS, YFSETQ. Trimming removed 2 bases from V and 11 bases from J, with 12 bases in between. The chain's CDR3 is CASSLWGDLQYF. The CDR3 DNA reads TGCGCCAGCAGCTTATGGGGGGACTTGCAGTATTTT.

In nucleotides, the CDR3 is TGTGCCAGCAGTTTAGGGTCGGCTCGGGAATTTGGGCCCGGGGAGCTGTTTTTT. It yields the protein CASSLGSAREFGPGELFF. The chain joins TRBV27 to TRBJ2-2; a possible D gene is TRBD2 (5 bases). There are 18 residues in the CDR3. Germline V gene sequence: CDR1 MNHEY, CDR2 SMNVEV (reference sequence). V lost 2 bases and J lost 6, with 22 bases in between.

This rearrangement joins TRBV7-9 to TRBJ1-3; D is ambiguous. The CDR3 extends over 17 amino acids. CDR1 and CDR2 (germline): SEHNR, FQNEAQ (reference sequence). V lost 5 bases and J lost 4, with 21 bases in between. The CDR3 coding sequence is TGTGCCAGCAGCCCCCCTCTGGTTGGGATCACCGGAAACACCATATATTTT. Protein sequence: CASSPPLVGITGNTIYF.

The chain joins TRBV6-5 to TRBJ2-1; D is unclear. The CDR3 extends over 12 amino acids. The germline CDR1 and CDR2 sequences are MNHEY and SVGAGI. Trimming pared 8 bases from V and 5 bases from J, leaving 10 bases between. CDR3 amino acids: CASRLGNNEQFF. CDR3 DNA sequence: TGTGCCAGCCGGCTTGGAAACAATGAGCAGTTCTTC.

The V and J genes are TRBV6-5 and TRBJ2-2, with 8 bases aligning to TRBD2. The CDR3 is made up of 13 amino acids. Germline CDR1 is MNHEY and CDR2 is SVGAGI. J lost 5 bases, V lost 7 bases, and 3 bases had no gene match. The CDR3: CASNGGGTGELFF. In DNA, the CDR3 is TGTGCCAGCAACGGGGGGGGAACCGGGGAGCTGTTTTTT.

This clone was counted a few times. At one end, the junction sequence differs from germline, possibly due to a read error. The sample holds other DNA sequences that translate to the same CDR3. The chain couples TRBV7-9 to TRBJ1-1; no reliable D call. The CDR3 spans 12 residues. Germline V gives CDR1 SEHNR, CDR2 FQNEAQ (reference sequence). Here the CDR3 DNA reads TGTGCCAGCAGTTTAGTGAACACTGAAGCTTTCTTT. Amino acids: CASSLVNTEAFF.

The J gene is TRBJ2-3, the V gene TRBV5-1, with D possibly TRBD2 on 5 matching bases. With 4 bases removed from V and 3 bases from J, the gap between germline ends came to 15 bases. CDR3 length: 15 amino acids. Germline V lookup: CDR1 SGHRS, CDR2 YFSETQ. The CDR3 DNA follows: TGCGCCAGCAGCGAGATCGGGGTCGGAACAGATACGCAGTATTTT. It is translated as CASSEIGVGTDTQYF.

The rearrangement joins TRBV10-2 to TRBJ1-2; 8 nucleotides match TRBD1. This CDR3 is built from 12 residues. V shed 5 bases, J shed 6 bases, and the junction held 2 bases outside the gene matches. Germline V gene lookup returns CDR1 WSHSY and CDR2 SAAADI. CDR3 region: CASSQGANGYTF. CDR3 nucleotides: TGCGCCAGCAGTCAGGGGGCTAATGGCTACACCTTC.

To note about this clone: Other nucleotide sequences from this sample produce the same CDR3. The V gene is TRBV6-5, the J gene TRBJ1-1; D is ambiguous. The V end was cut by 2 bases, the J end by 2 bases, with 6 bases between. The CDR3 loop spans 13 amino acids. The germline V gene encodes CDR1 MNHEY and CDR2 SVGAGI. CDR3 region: CASSYESNTEAFF. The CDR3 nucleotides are TGTGCCAGCAGTTACGAGAGTAACACTGAAGCTTTCTTT.

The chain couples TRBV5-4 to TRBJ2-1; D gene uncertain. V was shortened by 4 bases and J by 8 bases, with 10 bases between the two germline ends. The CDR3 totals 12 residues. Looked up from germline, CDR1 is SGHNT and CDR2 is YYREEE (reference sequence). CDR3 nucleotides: TGTGCCAGCAGCGCGGATCCGGATGAGCAGTTCTTC. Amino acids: CASSADPDEQFF.

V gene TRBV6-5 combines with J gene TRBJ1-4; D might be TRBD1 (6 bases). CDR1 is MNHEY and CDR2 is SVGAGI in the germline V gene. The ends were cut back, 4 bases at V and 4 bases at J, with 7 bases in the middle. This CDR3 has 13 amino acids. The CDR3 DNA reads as TGTGCCAGCAGTTGGACAGATAATGAAAAACTGTTTTTT. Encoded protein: CASSWTDNEKLFF.

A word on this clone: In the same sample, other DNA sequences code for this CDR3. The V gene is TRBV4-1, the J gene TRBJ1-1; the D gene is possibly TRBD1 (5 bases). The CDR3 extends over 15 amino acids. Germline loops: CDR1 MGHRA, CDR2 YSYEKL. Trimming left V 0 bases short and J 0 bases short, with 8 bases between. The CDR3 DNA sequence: TGCGCCAGCAGCCAAGAGGAGGGGCTGAACACTGAAGCTTTCTTT. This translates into CASSQEEGLNTEAFF.

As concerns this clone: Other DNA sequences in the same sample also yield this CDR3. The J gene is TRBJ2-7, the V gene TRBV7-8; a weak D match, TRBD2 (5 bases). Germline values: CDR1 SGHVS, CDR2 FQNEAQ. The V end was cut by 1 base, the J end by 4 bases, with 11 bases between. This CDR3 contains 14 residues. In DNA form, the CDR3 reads TGTGCCAGCAGCTTAGGCGGACTTTTGTACGAGCAGTACTTC. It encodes CASSLGGLLYEQYF.

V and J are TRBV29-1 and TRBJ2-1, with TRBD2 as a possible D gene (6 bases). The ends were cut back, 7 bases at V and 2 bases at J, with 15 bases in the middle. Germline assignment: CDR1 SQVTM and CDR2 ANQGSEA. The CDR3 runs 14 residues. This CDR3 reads CSGRDLGAYNEQFF. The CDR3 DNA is TGCAGCGGGCGGGACCTCGGAGCCTACAATGAGCAGTTCTTC.

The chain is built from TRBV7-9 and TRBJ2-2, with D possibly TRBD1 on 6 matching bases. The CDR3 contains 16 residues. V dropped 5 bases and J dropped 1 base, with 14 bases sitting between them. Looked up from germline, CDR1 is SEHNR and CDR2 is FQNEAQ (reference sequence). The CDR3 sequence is CASSPRGRKNTGELFF. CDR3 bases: TGTGCCAGCAGCCCCAGGGGACGGAAGAACACCGGGGAGCTGTTTTTT.

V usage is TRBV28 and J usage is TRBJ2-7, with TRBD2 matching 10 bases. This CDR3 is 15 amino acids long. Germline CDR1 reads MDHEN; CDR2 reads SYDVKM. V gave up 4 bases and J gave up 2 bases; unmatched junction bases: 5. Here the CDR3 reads CASSSLLAGAYEQYF. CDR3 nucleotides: TGTGCCAGCAGTTCCCTCCTAGCGGGAGCCTACGAGCAGTACTTC.

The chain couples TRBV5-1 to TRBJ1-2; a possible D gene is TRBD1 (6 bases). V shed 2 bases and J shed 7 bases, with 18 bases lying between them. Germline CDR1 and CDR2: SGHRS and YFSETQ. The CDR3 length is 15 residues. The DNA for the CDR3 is TGCGCCAGCAGCTTAGATGACAGGCAGCCTATTGGCTACACCTTC. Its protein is CASSLDDRQPIGYTF.

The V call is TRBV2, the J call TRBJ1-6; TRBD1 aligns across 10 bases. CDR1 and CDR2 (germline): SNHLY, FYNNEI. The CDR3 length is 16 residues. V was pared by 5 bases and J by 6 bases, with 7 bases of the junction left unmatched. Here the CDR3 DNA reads TGTGCCAGCAGTTGGACAGGGGGACTTGGTAATTCACCCCTCCACTTT. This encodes CASSWTGGLGNSPLHF.

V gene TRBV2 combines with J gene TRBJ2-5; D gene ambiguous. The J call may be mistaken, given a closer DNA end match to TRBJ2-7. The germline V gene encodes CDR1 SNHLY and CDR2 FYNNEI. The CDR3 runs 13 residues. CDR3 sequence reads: CASSFSMQNEQYF. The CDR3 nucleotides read TGTGCCAGCAGTTTTTCCATGCAAAACGAGCAGTACTTC.